This T cell receptor beta chain was identified during a study of blood T cell repertoires in COVID-19. Some clones are missing from TCRdb's copy, which holds only in-frame ones; the method was immunoSEQ multiplex PCR. In the table there are 210,000 or so clones, 81% of which are singletons. Trimming removed 5 bases at V and 7 bases at J, with 20 bases between. The CDR3 loop spans 15 amino acids. CDR1 and CDR2 from the germline V gene are SGHTA and FQGTGA. The origin of this receptor is a woman aged 45-65 years with acute COVID-19. The specimen was PBMCs or T cells enriched from blood (not recorded which). The chain has TRBV7-3 and TRBJ1-2, with a weak D call TRBD1 (5 bases). The CDR3, as DNA: TGTGCCAGCAGCCCGTCCGGGACTTTATCAACTGGCTACACCTTC. Translation gives CASSPSGTLSTGYTF.